This TCR beta chain was obtained from a study of patients and donors after allogeneic stem cell transplantation. This clonotype was picked up a small number of times. The junction departs from the called germline gene at one end, perhaps through a read error. TCRdb ran MiXCR on the RT-PCR reads and lists one entry per CDR3 protein. The sample shows 150,000 or so distinct CDR3 sequences, 24% of them seen only once. The TCR was taken from a human donor who was either an allogeneic HSCT recipient or a stem cell or donor lymphocyte infusion donor (not recorded which). It is not recorded whose cells these are; they may come from a transplant donor. The material sequenced was blood, either unsorted or a sorted T cell fraction (not recorded which).

The CDR3 DNA sequence: TGTGCCAGCAGGCAAGGGGGAAGCAATCAGCCCCAGCATTTT. It is translated as CASRQGGSNQPQHF. The chain joins TRBV4-2 to TRBJ1-5, with D possibly TRBD1 on 6 matching bases. The CDR3 is 14 amino acids. The germline gives CDR1 LGHNA, CDR2 YNFKEQ.